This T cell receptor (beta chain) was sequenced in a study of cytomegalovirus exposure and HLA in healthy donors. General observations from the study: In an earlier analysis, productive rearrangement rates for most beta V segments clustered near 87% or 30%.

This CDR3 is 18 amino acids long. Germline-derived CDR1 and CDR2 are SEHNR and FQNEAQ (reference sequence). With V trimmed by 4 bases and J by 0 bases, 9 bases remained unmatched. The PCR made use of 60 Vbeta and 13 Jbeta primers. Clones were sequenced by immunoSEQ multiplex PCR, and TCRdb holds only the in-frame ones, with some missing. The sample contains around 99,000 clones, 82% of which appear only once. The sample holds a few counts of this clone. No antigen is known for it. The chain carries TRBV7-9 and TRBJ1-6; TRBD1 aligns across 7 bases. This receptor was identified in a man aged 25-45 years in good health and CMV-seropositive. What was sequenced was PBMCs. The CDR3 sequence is CASSSRAQGVSYNSPLHF. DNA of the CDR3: TGTGCCAGCAGCTCGAGAGCCCAGGGGGTCTCCTATAATTCACCCCTCCACTTT.